The 19 T cell receptor beta chains in this list originate from one sample, sequenced in a study of shared clonotypes between healthy human individuals. Generated by immunoSEQ multiplex PCR, the TCRdb table keeps only in-frame clones and is missing some. The profile covers roughly 2.2 million clones, with roughly 90% appearing a single time and 0.3% to 0.4% taken by the ten largest. Input material: naive CD4+ T cells from PBMCs. The sample's subset: CD45RA+ positively selected. The source is a young man in good health. Some clones in this sample may be carry-over from other donors' samples.

The chain links TRBV28 to TRBJ2-2, with 10 positions matching TRBD2. V dropped 6 bases and J dropped 2; count of bases not matched to a gene: 6. This CDR3 has 16 amino acids. Germline CDR1 MDHEN, CDR2 SYDVKM. In DNA, the CDR3 is TGTGCCAGCAGCCAGAGCGGGAGGGCAAACACCGGGGAGCTGTTTTTT. Protein sequence: CASSQSGRANTGELFF.

V and J are TRBV30 and TRBJ2-2; no reliable D call. Deletions cut 0 bases from V and 5 bases from J, with 7 bases between. The CDR3 is 13 residues long. The germline gives CDR1 GTSNPN, CDR2 SVGIG (reference sequence). The CDR3 protein is CAWSVQITGELFF. The DNA of the CDR3 is TGTGCCTGGAGTGTACAGATTACCGGGGAGCTGTTTTTT.

The chain couples TRBV6-5 to TRBJ1-2, with 7 bases fitting TRBD1. V shed 5 bases and J 6 bases; nucleotides not matched to a gene: 12. Germline CDR1 and CDR2: MNHEY and SVGAGI. The length of the CDR3 is 15 residues. The CDR3 DNA reads TGTGCCAGCAGTCGGACAGGTCCTCAGGAAAATGGCTACACCTTC. Translating it yields CASSRTGPQENGYTF.

This chain joins TRBV28 and TRBJ1-2; TRBD1 agrees at 7 bases. The germline CDR1 and CDR2 sequences are MDHEN and SYDVKM. After removal of 4 bases from V and 0 bases from J, the junction contained 11 bases not matched to a gene. There are 17 residues in the CDR3. As DNA, the CDR3 is TGTGCCAGCAGTTCGGCAGGGGGAAGCCGGACTAACTATGGCTACACCTTC. Residues: CASSSAGGSRTNYGYTF.

A remark on this clone: Other DNA sequences from this sample encode an identical CDR3 as well. The V call is TRBV7-8, the J call TRBJ2-3; D is undetermined. Deletions cut 1 base from V and 3 bases from J, with 5 bases between. This CDR3 contains 13 residues. Germline CDR1 and CDR2: SGHVS and FQNEAQ. CDR3 in DNA: TGTGCCAGCAGCTTAGATCGGACAGATACGCAGTATTTT. It codes for CASSLDRTDTQYF.

This clone was observed a single time. J is TRBJ2-5 and V is TRBV12-5; D may be TRBD1 (5 bases). Looked up from germline, CDR1 is LGHNT and CDR2 is FRNRAP. Trimming left V 0 bases short and J 4 bases short, with 24 bases between. The CDR3 length is 19 residues. In DNA form, the CDR3 reads TGTGCTAGTGGTTTGGTTCTTGGCTTAAGGACACCGATGATAGAGACCCAGTACTTC. This translates into CASGLVLGLRTPMIETQYF.

This clone was detected once. The CDR3 DNA reads TGTGCCAGCAGCTTAATGGGGGAGGGCACAGATACGCAGTATTTT. Amino acids: CASSLMGEGTDTQYF. The gene calls are TRBV7-3 and TRBJ2-3; D perhaps matches TRBD2 (6 bases). The CDR3 is 15 residues long. Germline values: CDR1 SGHTA, CDR2 FQGTGA. Trimming removed 1 base at V and 1 base at J, with 9 bases between.

A note on this clone: Additional DNA sequences in this sample encode the identical CDR3. This chain uses TRBV5-6 with TRBJ2-7; perhaps TRBD1 as D (6 bases). In germline, CDR1 is SGHDT, CDR2 YYEEEE. CDR3 size: 14 residues. Trimming took 2 bases from V and 0 from J, leaving 9 bases between them. The chain's CDR3 is CASSFDRISYEQYF. The CDR3 DNA reads TGTGCCAGCAGCTTCGACAGGATCTCCTACGAGCAGTACTTC. The full variable domain, rest sourced from reference TRBV5-6 and TRBJ2-7, is DAGVTQSPTHLIKTRGQQVTLRCSPKSGHDTVSWYQQALGQGPQFIFQYYEEEERQRGNFPDRFSGHQFPNYSSELNVNALLLGDSALYLCASSFDRISYEQYFGPGTRLTVT.

This chain links TRBV5-1 with TRBJ2-2; 7 nucleotides line up with TRBD1. Germline-derived CDR1 and CDR2 are SGHRS and YFSETQ. This CDR3 comprises 16 residues. V dropped 1 base and J dropped 4; count of bases not matched to a gene: 7. This chain's CDR3 is CASSLMQGVTTGELFF. DNA of the CDR3: TGCGCCAGCAGCTTGATGCAGGGGGTTACCACCGGGGAGCTGTTTTTT.

The genes are TRBV6-5 and TRBJ2-7; TRBD1 is a possible D gene (5 bases). The germline V gene encodes CDR1 MNHEY and CDR2 SVGAGI. The CDR3 spans 11 residues. V was pared by 7 bases and J by 6 bases, with 10 bases between. The CDR3 sequence is CASKRQSEQYF. The CDR3 bases are TGTGCCAGCAAACGACAGTCCGAGCAGTACTTC.

The chain joins TRBV4-2 to TRBJ2-7, with D uncertain. The CDR3 spans 14 residues. V was shortened by 0 bases and J by 1 base, with 7 bases between the two germline ends. Germline V CDR1 and CDR2: LGHNA, YNFKEQ. The CDR3 DNA reads TGTGCCAGCAGCCAAGATAAGCTGTCCTACGAGCAGTACTTC. It is translated as CASSQDKLSYEQYF.

J is TRBJ1-3 and V is TRBV9; D is ambiguous. Germline V lookup: CDR1 SGDLS, CDR2 YYNGEE. CDR3 length: 15 amino acids. V lost 4 bases and J 4 bases, leaving 15 bases between the germline ends. DNA for the CDR3: TGTGCCAGCAGCACCCAAACAGAGGCCGGAAACACCATATATTTT. Encoded protein: CASSTQTEAGNTIYF.

The chain links TRBV10-3 to TRBJ1-4; the D is unclear. The CDR3 extends over 13 amino acids. CDR1 is ENHRY and CDR2 is SYGVKD in the germline V gene. Trimming took 6 bases from V and 4 from J, leaving 9 bases between them. CDR3 nucleotides: TGTGCCATCAGGCCGGGATATAATGAAAAACTGTTTTTT. Amino acids: CAIRPGYNEKLFF.

This chain links TRBV5-1 with TRBJ2-7; 8 nucleotides align to TRBD1. The germline gives CDR1 SGHRS, CDR2 YFSETQ. The CDR3 loop spans 14 amino acids. Trimming took 4 bases from V and 5 from J; bases not matched to a gene: 8. The CDR3 loop is CASSPPLTGDEQYF. For the CDR3, the DNA is TGCGCCAGCAGCCCGCCCCTGACAGGGGACGAGCAGTACTTC.

This sequence joins TRBV25-1 and TRBJ2-3; D is unclear. V lost 8 bases and J 4 bases, leaving 16 bases between the germline ends. Per the germline V gene, CDR1 is MGHDK and CDR2 is SYGVNS. This CDR3 region has 14 residues. CDR3 in DNA: TGTGCCAGCGATCCCTGGGCCGCTGCAGATACGCAGTATTTT. It specifies CASDPWAAADTQYF. The entire variable domain, with the rest obtained from reference TRBV25-1 and TRBJ2-3, is as follows: EADIYQTPRYLVIGTGKKITLECSQTMGHDKMYWYQQDPGMELHLIHYSYGVNSTEKGDLSSESTVSRIRTEHFPLTLESARPSHTSQYLCASDPWAAADTQYFGPGTRLTVL.

This clone was observed a single time. Here the CDR3 reads CASSFGGLDVNTEAFF. CDR3 in DNA: TGCGCCAGCAGCTTCGGGGGATTGGATGTGAACACTGAAGCTTTCTTT. This chain connects TRBV5-1 to TRBJ1-1; weak D call: TRBD1 (5 bases). Germline V gene lookup returns CDR1 SGHRS and CDR2 YFSETQ. Trimming shortened V by 2 bases and J by 0 bases, and 14 bases separated the two germline ends. The CDR3 totals 16 residues.

This clone was detected once. The chain combines TRBV4-1 with TRBJ2-1, with 8 bases matching TRBD1. Losses at the gene ends were 0 bases for V and 4 bases for J; bases not matched to a gene: 8. Germline values: CDR1 MGHRA, CDR2 YSYEKL. The CDR3 runs 17 residues. CDR3 sequence: CASSQDDRTGFYNEQFF. For the CDR3, the DNA is TGCGCCAGCAGCCAAGATGATCGGACAGGGTTTTACAATGAGCAGTTCTTC.

The CDR3 DNA follows: TGTGCCAGCAGTCATCAACCTTGGTCTGGGGCCAACGTCCTGACTTTC. Translating gives CASSHQPWSGANVLTF. This chain uses TRBV28 with TRBJ2-6; D remains unclear. The V end lost 5 bases, the J end lost 1 base, and 12 bases lay between the germline ends. This CDR3 has 16 amino acids. The V gene's germline CDR1 is MDHEN and CDR2 SYDVKM.

V and J are TRBV4-2 and TRBJ2-7, with 10 positions matching TRBD2. CDR1 is LGHNA, CDR2 YNFKEQ, per germline. Germline trimming cut 6 bases from V and 3 bases from J; bases unmatched to any gene: 8. The CDR3 extends over 15 amino acids. DNA of the CDR3: TGTGCCAGCAGTGGAGGGGCTAGCGGGAGCTACGAGCAGTACTTC. Translating it yields CASSGGASGSYEQYF.